The TCR beta chain described here comes from a study of T cells after yellow fever vaccination. Study-wide background: Those fractions that held only low numbers of cells were prepared using the SMART-Seq v4 Ultra Low Input RNA kit. Study-wide results and caveats: The study noted that FACS-sorted repertoires could contain abundant clonotypes contaminating from the bulk population.

UMIs were added to TCR cDNA along with a universal primer site when it was made by 5'RACE template switching. MiXCR, applied by TCRdb to the 5' RACE reads, yields one record per CDR3 protein. The data show 200,000 to 300,000 distinct CDR3 sequences, 10% to 15% seen once. This clonotype was detected only a few times. Its antigen is as yet unknown. The origin of this receptor is a man aged 25-45 years who received the YFV17D yellow fever vaccine. The source material was CD4+ T cells sorted from PBMCs, sampled 45 days after the yellow fever booster vaccination.

DNA of the CDR3: TGTGCCAGCAGTTTATCCGTAGCGGGATCAGATACGCAGTATTTT. Its translation is CASSLSVAGSDTQYF. The chain uses TRBV27 and TRBJ2-3; 8 nucleotides align to TRBD2. Trimming took 0 bases from V and 4 from J; bases not matched to a gene: 3. The CDR3 length is 15 residues. The germline CDR1 and CDR2 sequences are MNHEY and SMNVEV (reference sequence).